Given below is one T cell receptor (beta chain) in context. The data are from a study of follicular helper T cells after annual influenza vaccination. Noted time point: 2014-2015 season, pre-vaccination. The ends lost 5 bases at V and 7 bases at J; junction bases unmatched: 10. The CDR3 runs to 16 residues. The germline V gene has CDR1 MDHEN and CDR2 SYDVKM. Clones were read by immunoSEQ multiplex PCR, and TCRdb kept only the in-frame ones, dropping some. The repertoire holds over 25,000 clones, 70% to 90% seen once, with around 1.2% in the top ten. Sequenced here: CXCR5+ CD38- circulating T follicular helper cells from blood, sampled on the day of influenza vaccination. Specified subset: circulating Tfh, non-naive CD4+CXCR5+PD-1+ (ICOS+CD38+ or ICOS-CD38-). The chain links TRBV28 to TRBJ2-1; 11 bases are shared with TRBD2. The sequence was collected from an adult who received the influenza vaccine. The CDR3: CASSVTSGTTWNEQFF. The CDR3 DNA reads as TGTGCCAGCAGTGTGACTAGCGGGACCACCTGGAATGAGCAGTTCTTC.